A selection of T cell receptor beta chains follows, all from one sample in a study of cytomegalovirus exposure and HLA in healthy donors. TCRdb's table, derived via immunoSEQ multiplex PCR, lists solely in-frame clones and lacks some. Among 100,000 to 150,000 clones listed, roughly 68% were seen once. Source material: PBMCs. These receptors all come from a woman aged 50 to 60 in good health and CMV-seropositive. Each CDR3 is given with its conserved first and last residue. A D gene is named only where the DNA matches it firmly. Clone size is given for some rows only: seen once, a few or many times, or a class if the clone is expanded.

J gene,clone size,V gene,D gene,CDR3 DNA,CDR3 protein
TRBJ1-2,once,TRBV19,.,TGTGCCAGTACCAGGAGGGATGCGCTTGGCTACACCTTC,CASTRRDALGYTF
TRBJ1-2,few,TRBV11-2,TRBD1,TGTGCCAGCACACCACAGGGGTGGGACGGCTACACCTTC,CASTPQGWDGYTF
TRBJ1-6,.,TRBV7-9,.,TGTGCCAGCAGGCCCGGTCCCGGAGGGGACAATTCACCCCTCCACTTT,CASRPGPGGDNSPLHF
TRBJ1-1,.,TRBV10-3,.,TGTGCCATCGGGAGGGGGGACACTGAAGCTTTCTTT,CAIGRGDTEAFF
TRBJ2-7,.,TRBV11-2,.,TGTGCCAGCAGCCAAACCCCAGGGGCCTACGAGCAGTACTTC,CASSQTPGAYEQYF
TRBJ1-4,.,TRBV19,.,TGTGCCAGTAGGCTCAGGGCAGAGGAAAAACTGTTTTTT,CASRLRAEEKLFF
TRBJ2-5,.,TRBV6-5,TRBD2,TGTGCCAGCACCCCTAGCGGGGGGAGACCGGAGACCCAGTACTTC,CASTPSGGRPETQYF
TRBJ2-5,.,TRBV5-4,.,TGTGCCAGCAGCTGGAGGGTCGACGGTCAAGAGACCCAGTACTTC,CASSWRVDGQETQYF
TRBJ1-1,.,TRBV5-1,.,TGCGCCAGCAGCTCGGTGGGGGCAACGACTGAAGCTTTCTTT,CASSSVGATTEAFF
TRBJ2-1,.,TRBV13,.,TGTGCTCCCCCGCGGTCACGGACAGTCGACTACAATGAGCAGTTCTTC,CAPPRSRTVDYNEQFF
TRBJ2-3,.,TRBV4-2,TRBD2,TGTGCCAGCAGCCCAGGCGGGGGGACTAGCGGGGATCAGGGGTGGTATTTT,CASSPGGGTSGDQGWYF
TRBJ2-2,.,TRBV2,TRBD1,TGTGCCAGCAGGGAACAGGGGGCCATCACCGGGGAGCTGTTTTTT,CASREQGAITGELFF
TRBJ1-2,.,TRBV27,TRBD1,TGTGCCAGCAGTCCGACGACCCGGGACAGCTTCTCTCCGGGTGGCTACACCTTC,CASSPTTRDSFSPGGYTF
TRBJ2-5,.,TRBV4-2,.,TGTGCCAGCAGCCAAGAAGTGGGGCCAGAACAGTACTTC,CASSQEVGPEQYF
TRBJ2-7,.,TRBV6-6,TRBD2,TGTGCCAGCAGTTTGCCTCGGGGGGGCCGTATCGAGCAGTACTTC,CASSLPRGGRIEQYF
TRBJ2-5,.,TRBV27,.,TGTGCCAGCAGATTCGGGGGGCGACAAGAGACCCAGTACTTC,CASRFGGRQETQYF
TRBJ2-3,.,TRBV7-7,.,TGTGCTAGCAGCTTCGGAGGGGGGGCTGGCACAGATACGCAGTATTTT,CASSFGGGAGTDTQYF
TRBJ2-7,few,TRBV6-4,.,TGTGCCAGCAGTGGACAGGCTAACTACGAGCAGTACTTC,CASSGQANYEQYF
TRBJ2-3,.,TRBV11-3,TRBD1,TGTGCCAGCAGCCTAGGGACAGGCCCAGCCACGCAGTATTTT,CASSLGTGPATQYF
TRBJ2-7,.,TRBV7-9,TRBD2,TGTGCCAGCAGCTTAGGACTAGCACCCGAGCAGTACTTC,CASSLGLAPEQYF
TRBJ2-3,.,TRBV30,.,TGTGCCTGGACCTTCGGTTCCCGGGGCACAGATACGCAGTATTTT,CAWTFGSRGTDTQYF
TRBJ2-5,.,TRBV5-1,TRBD2,TGCGCCAGCAGCCAAATAGCGGGGGCGGGGGAGACCCAGTACTTC,CASSQIAGAGETQYF